What follows are 14 T cell receptor beta chains derived from one specimen sequenced in a study of cytomegalovirus exposure and HLA in healthy donors. Use of 60 Vbeta and 13 Jbeta primers characterized the PCR. The protocol was immunoSEQ multiplex PCR, while the TCRdb copy is restricted to in-frame clones and leaves out a portion. The repertoire has roughly 190,000 clones, 55% to 65% of them found once; the top ten carry around 3.2%. Source material: PBMCs. These receptors came from a man aged 40-49 years in good health and CMV-seronegative.

The CDR3 reads CAISGHTGGNEQFF. The CDR3 bases are TGTGCCATCAGTGGTCACACAGGGGGAAATGAGCAGTTCTTC. This chain connects TRBV10-3 to TRBJ2-1, with 8 bases fitting TRBD1. The germline gives CDR1 ENHRY, CDR2 SYGVKD. This CDR3 has 14 amino acids. V gave up 4 bases and J gave up 7 bases; unmatched junction bases: 6.

The chain is built from TRBV5-6 and TRBJ1-1; D is unclear. The CDR3 runs 15 residues. Trimming took off 5 bases at V and 1 base at J, with 15 bases between the two ends. Germline lookup yields CDR1 SGHDT and CDR2 YYEEEE. DNA of the CDR3: TGTGCCAGCAGTCTAAATCCGAGAGGGAACACTGAAGCTTTCTTT. It translates to CASSLNPRGNTEAFF.

This clone was observed a handful of times. The CDR3 sequence: CASSQDPRYEQYF. CDR3 DNA: TGCGCCAGCAGCCAAGATCCGCGCTACGAGCAGTACTTC. The rearrangement uses TRBV4-3 and TRBJ2-7; D is ambiguous. V was trimmed by 0 bases and J by 3 bases, leaving 6 bases between them. There are 13 residues in the CDR3. Germline CDR1 and CDR2: LGHNA and YSLEER.

The sample holds a few counts of this clone. This chain links TRBV27 with TRBJ2-1, with D perhaps TRBD1 (6 bases). The germline V gene encodes CDR1 MNHEY and CDR2 SMNVEV (reference sequence). Trimming shortened V by 2 bases and J by 6 bases, and 14 bases separated the two germline ends. There are 15 residues in the CDR3. The CDR3 loop reads CASSLRGSLGNEQFF. The CDR3 DNA reads TGTGCCAGCAGTTTAAGGGGGAGTTTGGGCAATGAGCAGTTCTTC.

V gene TRBV15 combines with J gene TRBJ2-5, with D perhaps TRBD2 (6 bases). The length of the CDR3 is 14 residues. CDR1 LNHNV and CDR2 YYDKDF come from the germline V gene (reference sequence). The V end was cut by 3 bases, the J end by 5 bases, with 13 bases between. CDR3 in amino acids: CATSSPLGRETQYF. The DNA of the CDR3 is TGTGCCACCAGCAGCCCTCTAGGGAGGGAGACCCAGTACTTC.

This clone has only a few counts. The CDR3 here is CASSLGTRGSPLHF. The CDR3 DNA reads TGCGCCAGCAGCTTGGGGACACGGGGGTCACCCCTCCACTTT. The chain couples TRBV5-1 to TRBJ1-6, with D maybe TRBD1 (5 bases). This CDR3 contains 14 residues. Trimming took 0 bases from V and 10 from J, leaving 11 bases between them. Per the germline V gene, CDR1 is SGHRS and CDR2 is YFSETQ.

The chain links TRBV4-1 to TRBJ2-5; 9 positions match TRBD1. From germline, CDR1 is MGHRA and CDR2 YSYEKL. V lost 1 base and J lost 1; bases outside the gene matches: 7. The CDR3 consists of 17 residues. The CDR3 reads CASSQGTGTGLQETQYF. CDR3 nucleotide sequence: TGCGCCAGCAGCCAAGGGACCGGGACAGGGCTCCAAGAGACCCAGTACTTC.

This rearrangement joins TRBV5-1 to TRBJ1-5, with D perhaps matching TRBD1 (5 bases). CDR1 is SGHRS, CDR2 YFSETQ, per germline. CDR3 length equals 14 residues. Trimming took 4 bases from V and 5 from J, leaving 13 bases between them. The CDR3 DNA is TGCGCCAGCAGCCCCCTCTCGGGGGATCAGCCCCAGCATTTT. It is translated as CASSPLSGDQPQHF.

CDR3 nucleotides: TGTGCCACGGAGCAGGGGACAAGAACATACGAGCAGTACTTC. Protein product: CATEQGTRTYEQYF. V and J are TRBV6-6 and TRBJ2-7; perhaps TRBD1 as D (6 bases). Germline loops: CDR1 MNHNY, CDR2 SVGAGI (reference sequence). V lost 10 bases to trimming and J lost 4 bases, with 20 bases between them. The CDR3 runs to 14 residues.

V is TRBV27 and J is TRBJ2-7, with 7 bases aligning to TRBD2. V lost 8 bases, J lost 5 bases, and 6 bases stayed unmatched. CDR1 is MNHEY and CDR2 is SMNVEV in the germline V gene (reference sequence). The CDR3 has 12 amino acids. CDR3 nucleotide sequence: TGTGCCAGCCCGGGGGGTTTCCACGAGCAGTACTTC. Its protein product is CASPGGFHEQYF.

The CDR3, as DNA: TGTGCCAGCAGCTTCGGGACAGGGGGAGGTAATTCACCCCTCCACTTT. Protein: CASSFGTGGGNSPLHF. The chain joins TRBV5-6 to TRBJ1-6, with 11 bases fitting TRBD1. Trimming removed 2 bases from V and 6 bases from J; junction bases left unmatched: 4. CDR1 and CDR2 from the germline V gene are SGHDT and YYEEEE. The CDR3 extends over 16 amino acids.

The rearrangement uses TRBV25-1 and TRBJ2-1, with 7 bases aligning to TRBD2. The CDR3 contains 16 residues. Per the germline V gene, CDR1 is MGHDK and CDR2 is SYGVNS. V was clipped by 1 base and J by 4 bases; unmatched bases: 7. The CDR3 DNA follows: TGTGCCAGCAGTGAATTTGGCGGGAGCGGATACAATGAGCAGTTCTTC. Translating gives CASSEFGGSGYNEQFF.

This clone was seen many times. This chain links TRBV12-5 with TRBJ2-7; no firm D call. Trimming cost V 5 bases and J 7 bases, with 12 bases left between them. Germline CDR1 and CDR2: LGHNT and FRNRAP. This CDR3 has 12 residues. The CDR3 is CASGPTPEEQYF. DNA for the CDR3: TGTGCTAGTGGTCCGACGCCGGAGGAGCAGTACTTC.

This chain links TRBV19 with TRBJ2-1, with D possibly matching TRBD2 (6 bases). Per germline, CDR1 LNHDA and CDR2 SQIVND (reference sequence). The CDR3 runs to 15 residues. V gave up 8 bases and J gave up 7 bases, with 21 bases separating them. CDR3 protein: CASARAGRGRNEQFF. The CDR3 DNA follows: TGTGCCAGTGCCCGCGCGGGGCGAGGAAGAAATGAGCAGTTCTTC.